This T cell receptor beta chain was retrieved from a study of blood T cell repertoires in COVID-19. As for the study in general: Whether acute or convalescent, the COVID-19 samples came from the United States, Italy and Spain. From T cells, B-cell-depleted T cells, or PBMCs came the material, which was cDNA or gDNA.

This CDR3 spans 14 amino acids. V lost 3 bases and J 4 bases, leaving 11 bases between the germline ends. Germline values: CDR1 MGHRA, CDR2 YSYEKL. Per the original methods: Cell counts per sample came from amplifying reference gene primers. TCRdb's table, derived via immunoSEQ multiplex PCR, lists solely in-frame clones and lacks some. V and J calls and clone size are as listed in that table; D and trimming were resolved from the DNA. The sample has 200,000 to 250,000 clones; roughly 84% are singletons. V usage is TRBV4-1 and J usage is TRBJ2-3, with D maybe TRBD2 (5 bases). The source of this sequence is a woman in her forties or fifties with acute or convalescent COVID-19. Sequencing input: peripheral blood. DNA of the CDR3: TGCGCCAGCAGCCAGTGGGCCGGGGCAGATACGCAGTATTTT. Translated, it gives CASSQWAGADTQYF.